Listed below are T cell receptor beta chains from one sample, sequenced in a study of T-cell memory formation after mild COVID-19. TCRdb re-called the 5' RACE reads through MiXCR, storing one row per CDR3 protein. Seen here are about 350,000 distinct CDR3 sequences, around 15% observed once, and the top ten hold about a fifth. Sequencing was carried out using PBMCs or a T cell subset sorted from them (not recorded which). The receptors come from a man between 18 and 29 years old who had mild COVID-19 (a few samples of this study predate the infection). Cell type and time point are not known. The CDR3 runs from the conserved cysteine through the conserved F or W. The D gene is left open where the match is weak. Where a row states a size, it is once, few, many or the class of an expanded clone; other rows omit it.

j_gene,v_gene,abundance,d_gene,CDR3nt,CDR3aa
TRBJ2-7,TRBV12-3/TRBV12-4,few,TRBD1,TGTGCCAGCAGTTTGAGGGACAGCGAGTGGGAGCAGTACTTC,CASSLRDSEWEQYF
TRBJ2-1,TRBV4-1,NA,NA,TGCGCCAGCAGCCTCGGGACCGTAGACTACAATGAGCAGTTCTTC,CASSLGTVDYNEQFF
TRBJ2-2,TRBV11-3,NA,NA,TGTGCCAGCAGCTTAGATGGGGCCGGGGAGCTGTTTTTT,CASSLDGAGELFF
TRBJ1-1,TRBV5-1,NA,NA,TGCGCCAGCAGCTTGTTGCTTGTGGGCGAAGCTTTCTTT,CASSLLLVGEAFF
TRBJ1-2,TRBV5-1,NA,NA,TGCGCCAGCAGATCCGGACAGAACTATGGCTACACCTTC,CASRSGQNYGYTF
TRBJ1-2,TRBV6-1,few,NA,TGTGCCAGCCGAAGGACGGAACATGGCTACACCTTC,CASRRTEHGYTF
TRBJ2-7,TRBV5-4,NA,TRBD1,TGTGCCAGCAGCTTGGGAAGGACAGGGTCCGAGCAGTACTTC,CASSLGRTGSEQYF
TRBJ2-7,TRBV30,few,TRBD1,TGTGCCTGGAGTGGAAAGGACAGGGAAGGCTACGAGCAGTACTTC,CAWSGKDREGYEQYF
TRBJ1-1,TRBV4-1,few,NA,TGCGCCAGCAGCCAAGGACACTGGAACACTGAAGCTTTCTTT,CASSQGHWNTEAFF
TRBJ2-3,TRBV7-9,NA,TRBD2,TGTGCCAGCAGCTTTTCGACTAGCGGGGCGCTTTATAGCACAGATACGCAGTATTTT,CASSFSTSGALYSTDTQYF
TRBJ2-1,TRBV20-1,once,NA,TGCAGTGCTAGTAAGACGGACTCCTACAATGAGCAGTTCTTC,CSASKTDSYNEQFF
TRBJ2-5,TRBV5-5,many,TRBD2,TGTGCCAGCAGCTTGTTTAGCGGGGGGGCCGAGACCCAGTACTTC,CASSLFSGGAETQYF
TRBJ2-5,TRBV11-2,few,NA,TGTGCCAGCAGCTCAAGACTGGAAGAGACCCAGTACTTC,CASSSRLEETQYF
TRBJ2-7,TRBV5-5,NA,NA,TGTGCCAGCAGCGATCGGGACTTACCAACCTACGAGCAGTACTTC,CASSDRDLPTYEQYF
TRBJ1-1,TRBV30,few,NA,TGTGCCTTAGAGGGAATGAACACTGAAGCTTTCTTT,CALEGMNTEAFF
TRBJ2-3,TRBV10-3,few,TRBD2,TGTGCCATCAGTACCGCCGCGACTAGCGGGGCCGATACGCAGTATTTT,CAISTAATSGADTQYF
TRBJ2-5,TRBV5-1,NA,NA,TGCGCCAGCAGCAACGACGGGGGCGGAGGAGAGACCCAGTACTTC,CASSNDGGGGETQYF
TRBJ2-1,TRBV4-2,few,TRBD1,TGTGCCAGCAGCCAAACCAAACAGGGGGACCTACAAGATGAGCAGTTCTTC,CASSQTKQGDLQDEQFF
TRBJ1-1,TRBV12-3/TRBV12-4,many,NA,TGTGCCAGCAGTTTGCCCTCGGGGACTGAAGCTTTCTTT,CASSLPSGTEAFF
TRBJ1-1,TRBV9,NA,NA,TGTGCCAGCAGCGTAGAAGCAGGGCGCGAAGCTTTCTTT,CASSVEAGREAFF
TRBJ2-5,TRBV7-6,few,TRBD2,TGTGCCAGCAGCTTAGCTTCTAGCGGGGGGCAAGAGACCCAGTACTTC,CASSLASSGGQETQYF
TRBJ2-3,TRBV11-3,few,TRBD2,TGTGCCAGCAGCTTAACAGCGGGGACGGATACGCAGTATTTT,CASSLTAGTDTQYF
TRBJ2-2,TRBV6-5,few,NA,TGTGCCAGCAGTCCAACTAGGGACGGGGAGCTGTTTTTT,CASSPTRDGELFF
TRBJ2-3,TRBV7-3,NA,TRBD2,TGTGCCAGCAGCCCCTGGGGCGGGGGAGATACGCAGTATTTT,CASSPWGGGDTQYF
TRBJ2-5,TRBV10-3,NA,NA,TGTGCCATCAGTGATTCCCCTGTGGGGGGGCTGGAAAAAGAGACCCAGTACTTC,CAISDSPVGGLEKETQYF
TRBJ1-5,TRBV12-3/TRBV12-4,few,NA,TGTGCCAGCAGCGCCTGGGGGGATAGCAATCAGCCCCAGCATTTT,CASSAWGDSNQPQHF
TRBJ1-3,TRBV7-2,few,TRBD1,TGTGCCAGCAGCTTAGGGACAGGGCCTGGAAACACCATATATTTT,CASSLGTGPGNTIYF
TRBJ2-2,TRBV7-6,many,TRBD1,TGTGCCAGCAGCTCCACGGAAGGCAGGGGGCTGACCACCGGGGAGCTGTTTTTT,CASSSTEGRGLTTGELFF
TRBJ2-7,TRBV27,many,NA,TGTGCCAGCAGTCCTAGCCGGACAAGCTACGAGCAGTACTTC,CASSPSRTSYEQYF
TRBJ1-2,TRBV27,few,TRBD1,TGTGCCAGCACCGGGACAGGGAGGAACTATGGCTACACCTTC,CASTGTGRNYGYTF
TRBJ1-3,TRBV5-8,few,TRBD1,TGTGCCAGCAGGTCGACAGGGAACACCATATATTTT,CASRSTGNTIYF
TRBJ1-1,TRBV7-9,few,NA,TGTGCCAGCAAAGCTGGTATGGGCACTGAAGCTTTCTTT,CASKAGMGTEAFF
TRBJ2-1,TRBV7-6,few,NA,TGTGCCACCAGGCGCACAGCCTACAATGAGCAGTTCTTC,CATRRTAYNEQFF
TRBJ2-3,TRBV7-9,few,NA,TGTGCCAGCAGCTTACTCAGGGATGGAGATACGCAGTATTTT,CASSLLRDGDTQYF
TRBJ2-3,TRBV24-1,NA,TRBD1,TGTGCCACCAGTGTCGCCGGGACAGCTAGCACAGATACGCAGTATTTT,CATSVAGTASTDTQYF
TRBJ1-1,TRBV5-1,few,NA,TGCGCCAGCAGCGATCCGGGACAACAGAACACTGAAGCTTTCTTT,CASSDPGQQNTEAFF
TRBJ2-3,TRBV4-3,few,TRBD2,TGCGCCAGCAGCCAAGAGCTGGCTAGCGGGGCAAATACGCAGTATTTT,CASSQELASGANTQYF
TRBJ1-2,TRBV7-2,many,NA,TGTGCCAGCAGCCCAGGGACCTCGTACTATGGCTACACCTTC,CASSPGTSYYGYTF
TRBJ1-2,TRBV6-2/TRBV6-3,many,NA,TGTGCCAGCAGTTCTCAGACCTATGGCTACACCTTC,CASSSQTYGYTF
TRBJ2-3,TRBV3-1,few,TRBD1,TGTGCCAGCAGCCATGGACAGGGCACAGATACGCAGTATTTT,CASSHGQGTDTQYF
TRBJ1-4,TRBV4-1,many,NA,TGCGCCAGCAGCCAAGTTGAGGGGTCGCACAAAGGAGAAAAACTGTTTTTT,CASSQVEGSHKGEKLFF
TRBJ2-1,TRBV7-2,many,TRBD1,TGTGCCAGCAGCTTGGGACAGGGTCGCGCGCAGTTCTTC,CASSLGQGRAQFF
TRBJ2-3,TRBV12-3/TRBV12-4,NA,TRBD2,TGTGCCAGCAGCCCGGGACTAGCGGGGACCGCGAGACAGTATTTT,CASSPGLAGTARQYF
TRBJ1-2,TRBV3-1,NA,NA,TGTGCCAGCAGCCAAGATGAGTCACCCTACTATGGCTACACCTTC,CASSQDESPYYGYTF
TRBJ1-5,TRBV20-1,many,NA,TGCAGTGCCCGGGGGCAGAACAATCAGCCCCAGCATTTT,CSARGQNNQPQHF
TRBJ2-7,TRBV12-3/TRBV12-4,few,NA,TGTGCCAGCAGTTTAGGTGCAGGGTTCTACGAGCAGTACTTC,CASSLGAGFYEQYF
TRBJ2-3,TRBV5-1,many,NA,TGCGCCAGCAGCCCGGGACGGGGGAACACAGATACGCAGTATTTT,CASSPGRGNTDTQYF
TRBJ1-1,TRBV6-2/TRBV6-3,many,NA,TGTGCCAGCAGGTGGGGCGCCGACACTGAAGCTTTCTTT,CASRWGADTEAFF
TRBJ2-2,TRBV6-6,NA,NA,TGTGCCAGCAGATACAGTTCCGGGGAGCTGTTTTTT,CASRYSSGELFF
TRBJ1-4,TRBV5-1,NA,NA,TGCGCCAGCAGCTTGGACGGTAATGAAAAACTGTTTTTT,CASSLDGNEKLFF
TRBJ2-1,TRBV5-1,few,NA,TGCGCCAGCTCCGGGCCGAGCTCCTACAATGAGCAGTTCTTC,CASSGPSSYNEQFF
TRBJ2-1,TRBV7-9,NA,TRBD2,TGTGCCAGCAGCGCGACTAGCGGGGGCCCTAAGGGGAATGAGCAGTTCTTC,CASSATSGGPKGNEQFF
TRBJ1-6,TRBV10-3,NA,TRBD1,TGTGCCATCAGTGACGAACAGGGGAGAAACTCACCCCTCCACTTT,CAISDEQGRNSPLHF
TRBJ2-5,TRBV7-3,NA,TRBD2,TGTGCCAGCAGCCCAGGTGGCGGGGGGGAGACCCAGTACTTC,CASSPGGGGETQYF
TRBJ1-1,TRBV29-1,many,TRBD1,TGCAGCGCAGGGACAGGGAACACTGAAGCTTTCTTT,CSAGTGNTEAFF
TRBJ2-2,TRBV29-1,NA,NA,TGCAGCGTTGGAGTGGGGGTTGTCCCCGGGGAGCTGTTTTTT,CSVGVGVVPGELFF
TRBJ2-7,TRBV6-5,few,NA,TGTGCCAGCAGTTACTCGATGGATCGAAGGATATGGGAGCAGTACTTC,CASSYSMDRRIWEQYF
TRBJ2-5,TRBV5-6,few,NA,TGTGCCAGCAGCTTGTCCCCCCTGAATCAAGAGACCCAGTACTTC,CASSLSPLNQETQYF
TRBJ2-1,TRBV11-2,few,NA,TGTGCCAGCAGCCCCTTGGGGGGCCGGAGCTTTTATGAGCAGTTCTTC,CASSPLGGRSFYEQFF